These T cell receptor beta chains were read from a single sample in a study of blood T cell repertoires in COVID-19. This table comes from immunoSEQ multiplex PCR, and its TCRdb copy is limited to in-frame clones, with some not included. Of about 36,000 clones in the sample, roughly four fifths were seen once. The sequenced sample was peripheral blood. The origin of the receptors is a human donor in a cohort sampled during active or convalescent COVID-19. The donor label of this sample is uncertain. The CDR3 runs from the conserved cysteine through the conserved F or W. D genes are given only for firm matches. Size tells how often a clone was seen (once, few, many) or the class of an expanded clone, and some rows leave it out.

cdr3_length	j_call	clone_size	v_call	d_call	cdr3_nt	cdr3_aa
16	TRBJ2-7	NA	TRBV12-1	NA	TGTGCCAGCACCCCAACGGAGCGCGGGGACCCAAGGGAGCAGTACTTC	CASTPTERGDPREQYF
15	TRBJ1-5	NA	TRBV7-9	NA	TGTGCCAGCAGTTCCAGTTTGGGCGGCAATCAGCCCCAGCATTTT	CASSSSLGGNQPQHF
17	TRBJ2-7	NA	TRBV7-2	NA	TGTGCCAGCAGCTTAGGGCTGGGCGGGACCCAATTCTACGAGCAGTACTTC	CASSLGLGGTQFYEQYF
17	TRBJ2-1	few	TRBV4-3	TRBD2	TGCGCCAGCAGCCAAGATCCGGGACTAGCGGGAGGGAATGAGCAGTTCTTC	CASSQDPGLAGGNEQFF
15	TRBJ2-3	NA	TRBV4-1	TRBD2	TGCGCCAGCAGTGGCGGGAGAGAGCTCACAGATACGCAGTATTTT	CASSGGRELTDTQYF
13	TRBJ1-2	NA	TRBV6-6	NA	TGTGCCAGCAGTTACCAAAGTGAGGGTGGCTACACCTTC	CASSYQSEGGYTF
16	TRBJ2-2	few	TRBV25-1	TRBD1	TGTGCCAGCAGTGGACCCGGGACAGAATACACCGGGGAGCTGTTTTTT	CASSGPGTEYTGELFF
13	TRBJ1-2	few	TRBV9	NA	TGTGCCAGCAGCGTAGCTGGAGCAGTACGCTACACCTTC	CASSVAGAVRYTF
18	TRBJ2-3	NA	TRBV7-9	TRBD1	TGTGCCAGCAGCTTAAGGGGACAGGGCGAGCTTAGTGCAGATACGCAGTATTTT	CASSLRGQGELSADTQYF
16	TRBJ2-2	NA	TRBV5-1	TRBD2	TGCGCCAGCAGCTTGGGACTAGCGGGAGTCACCGGGGAGCTGTTTTTT	CASSLGLAGVTGELFF
13	TRBJ2-3	NA	TRBV18	NA	TGTGCCAGCTCACCCCCAGGGGCAGATACGCAGTATTTT	CASSPPGADTQYF
16	TRBJ2-6	NA	TRBV5-1	NA	TGCGCCAGCAGCCCAAGGGGCTACTCTGGGGCCAACGTCCTGACTTTC	CASSPRGYSGANVLTF
12	TRBJ2-7	NA	TRBV2	TRBD2	TGTGCCAGCAGTGAGGGGGGGTACGAGCAGTACTTC	CASSEGGYEQYF
14	TRBJ2-3	NA	TRBV9	TRBD2	TGTGCCAGCAGCTCCACTAGCGGCACAGATACGCAGTATTTT	CASSSTSGTDTQYF
15	TRBJ2-5	NA	TRBV6-5	TRBD1	TGTGCCAGCAGTCGAGGACAGGGGCACGAATTGGCCCAGTACTTC	CASSRGQGHELAQYF
15	TRBJ2-1	NA	TRBV20-1	TRBD2	TGCAGTGCTAGTTCGCAGCGGGGACCCTACAATGAGCAGTTCTTC	CSASSQRGPYNEQFF